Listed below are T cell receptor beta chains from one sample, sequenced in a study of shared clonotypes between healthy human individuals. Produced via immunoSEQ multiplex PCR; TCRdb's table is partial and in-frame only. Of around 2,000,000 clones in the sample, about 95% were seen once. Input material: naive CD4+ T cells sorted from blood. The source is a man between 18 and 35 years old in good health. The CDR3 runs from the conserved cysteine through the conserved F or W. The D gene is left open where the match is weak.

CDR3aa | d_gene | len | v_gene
CASSERVGYGYTF | - | 13 | TRBV6-4
CASSPDLGEKLFF | - | 13 | TRBV9
CASSEVWQNNSPLHF | - | 15 | TRBV6-1
CAISEDIPSDYTQYF | - | 15 | TRBV10-3
CSATGNEQYF | TRBD1 | 10 | TRBV20-1
CASSLAGERLIGSPLHF | - | 17 | TRBV5-6
CASGGPVNTGELFF | - | 14 | TRBV6-1
CASSTIYEQYF | - | 11 | TRBV2
CASSTARGTEAFF | - | 13 | TRBV7-8
CASSIDLEDRRYEQYF | TRBD1 | 16 | TRBV19
CAWSPPWTGIYGYTF | TRBD1 | 15 | TRBV30
CASSSTLTGRGYEQYF | - | 16 | TRBV6-5
CASSQVLNPTGSSYNSPLHF | - | 20 | TRBV4-1
CASSLAGRGGETQYF | TRBD2 | 15 | TRBV2
CASHLAGGGYEQYF | TRBD2 | 14 | TRBV2
CASSPRQGSYEQYF | TRBD1 | 14 | TRBV5-4
CASSLWGQGIYEQYF | TRBD1 | 15 | TRBV5-1
CASSFSGSTDTQYF | TRBD2 | 14 | TRBV28
CASSRQFQETQYF | - | 13 | TRBV10-1
CASSTQGGGNTKAFF | - | 15 | TRBV6-1
CASSLTSTDTQYF | - | 13 | TRBV5-4
CASSLRAAIYEQYF | - | 14 | TRBV13
CASSLTAFSYNEQFF | - | 15 | TRBV5-4
CASSQVGSTDTQYF | - | 14 | TRBV4-1
CASSAKQGLSTDTQYF | - | 16 | TRBV6-1
CASCESQPQHF | - | 11 | TRBV28
CATESSYNSPLHF | - | 13 | TRBV19
CASRPTGPSNYGYTF | - | 15 | TRBV28
CASSEALGQGRSPLHF | TRBD1 | 16 | TRBV2
CASSLGAGGLNEQYF | TRBD1 | 15 | TRBV5-1
CASSQDAERDYEQYF | - | 15 | TRBV4-3
CASSPARQGFNSPLHF | TRBD1 | 16 | TRBV5-1
CASSWLDNSTTKGGYTF | - | 17 | TRBV5-4
CASSLVRSGFNYGYTF | - | 16 | TRBV7-9
CASSLEVPSTEAFF | - | 14 | TRBV5-1
CASSLGQGVYNEQFF | TRBD1 | 15 | TRBV5-1
CASSPGLQETQYF | - | 13 | TRBV18
CASRRDSPRETQYF | - | 14 | TRBV5-1
CASRPNRKDTQYF | - | 13 | TRBV6-5
CASRGLGGNTEAFF | - | 14 | TRBV7-9